This TCR beta chain was sequenced during a study of a mutant IDH1 vaccine in newly diagnosed glioma. Overall study: Averaging 40.4 years of age, treated patients were roughly 60% male and around 38% female. Patients' prior therapy spanned radiotherapy, temozolomide, or both; most underwent both.

Findings and caveats of the study: Of all patients, under 95% showed vaccine-induced immune responses.

The data were produced by immunoSEQ multiplex PCR, yet TCRdb's version contains in-frame clones alone and is incomplete. The sample lists roughly 15,000 clones, 75% to 90% occurring once. Time point in this sample: baseline, week 1 (first vaccination visit). The treatment was: pre-vaccination baseline after standard-of-care therapy. Donors' newly diagnosed IDH1-mutant WHO grade 3 or 4 astrocytomas lacked nuclear ATRX. The CDR3 runs 13 residues. Trimming shortened V by 2 bases and J by 4 bases, and 6 bases separated the two germline ends. From germline, CDR1 is SEHNR and CDR2 FQNEAQ (reference sequence). Concerning this clone: Its antigen remains unknown.

This receptor was taken from a woman aged 40 to 49 with glioma. Some clones in this sample may be carry-over from other donors' samples. Sequencing used PBMCs, obtained from a glioma patient treated with radiotherapy, temozolomide or both. The V gene is TRBV7-9, the J gene TRBJ1-5; D is uncertain. This chain's CDR3 is CASSLTENQPQHF. CDR3 DNA sequence: TGTGCCAGCAGCTTAACAGAGAATCAGCCCCAGCATTTT.